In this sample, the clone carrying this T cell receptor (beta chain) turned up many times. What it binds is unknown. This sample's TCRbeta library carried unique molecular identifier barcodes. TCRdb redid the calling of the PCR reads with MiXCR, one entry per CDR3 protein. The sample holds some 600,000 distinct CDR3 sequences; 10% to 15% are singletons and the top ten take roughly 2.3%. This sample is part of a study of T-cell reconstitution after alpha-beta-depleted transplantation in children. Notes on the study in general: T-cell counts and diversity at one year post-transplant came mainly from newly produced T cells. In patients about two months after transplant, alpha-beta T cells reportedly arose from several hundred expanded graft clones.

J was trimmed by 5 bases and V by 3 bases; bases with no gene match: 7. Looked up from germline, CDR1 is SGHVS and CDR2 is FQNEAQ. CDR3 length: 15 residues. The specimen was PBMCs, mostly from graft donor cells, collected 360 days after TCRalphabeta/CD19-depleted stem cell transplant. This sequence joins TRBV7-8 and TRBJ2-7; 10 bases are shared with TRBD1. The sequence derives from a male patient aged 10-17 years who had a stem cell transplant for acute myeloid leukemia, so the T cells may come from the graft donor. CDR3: CASSFRDRGFDEQYF. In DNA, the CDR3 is TGTGCCAGCAGCTTCAGGGACAGGGGATTCGACGAGCAGTACTTC.